What follows are 10 T cell receptor beta chains derived from one specimen sequenced in a study of blood T cell repertoires in COVID-19. The protocol was immunoSEQ multiplex PCR, while the TCRdb copy is restricted to in-frame clones and leaves out a portion. The sample lists approximately 240,000 clones, about 83% seen once, with around 6% in the top ten. Sequenced material: peripheral blood. Every receptor here comes from a human donor in a cohort sampled during active COVID-19.

The chain is built from TRBV6-5 and TRBJ2-2, with D possibly being TRBD2 (5 bases). The germline CDR1 and CDR2 sequences are MNHEY and SVGAGI. Trimming removed 7 bases from V and 7 bases from J, with 19 bases in between. This CDR3 region has 15 residues. The CDR3 loop is CASTPRASTIGELFF. The CDR3 region has the DNA TGTGCCAGCACCCCCCGGGCTAGCACCATCGGGGAGCTGTTTTTT.

A remark on this clone: The sample carries other DNA sequences with the same CDR3. The gene calls are TRBV7-6 and TRBJ2-5; a possible D gene is TRBD2 (5 bases). Germline V gene data show CDR1 as SGHVS and CDR2 as FNYEAQ. V lost 3 bases to trimming and J lost 1 base, with 6 bases between them. The CDR3 runs to 13 residues. Here the CDR3 reads CASSLRVQETQYF. CDR3 bases: TGTGCCAGCAGCTTGAGGGTCCAAGAGACCCAGTACTTC.

The V call is TRBV28, the J call TRBJ1-6; D is perhaps TRBD1 (6 bases). The length of the CDR3 is 15 residues. Germline-derived CDR1 and CDR2 are MDHEN and SYDVKM. The V gene lost 2 bases and the J gene lost 6 bases, with 11 bases spanning the gap. The CDR3 nucleotides read TGTGCCAGCAGTTTAAGAGGGACAACTAATTCACCCCTCCACTTT. This sequence encodes CASSLRGTTNSPLHF.

In this sample, this clone turned up once. The genes are TRBV15 and TRBJ2-1, with 11 bases fitting TRBD2. Germline V gives CDR1 LNHNV, CDR2 YYDKDF (reference sequence). The junction had 9 bases not matched to a gene; V was cut back by 3 bases and J by 11 bases. The CDR3 covers 15 residues. As DNA, the CDR3 is TGTGCCACCAGCAGGGCCGGGACTAGCGGACGGCAGCAGTTCTTC. As protein: CATSRAGTSGRQQFF. Variable domain in full (rest from reference TRBV15 and TRBJ2-1): DAMVIQNPRYQVTQFGKPVTLSCSQTLNHNVMYWYQQKSSQAPKLLFHYYDKDFNNEADTPDNFQSRRPNTSFCFLDIRSPGLGDTAMYLCATSRAGTSGRQQFFGPGTRLTVL.

The gene calls are TRBV24-1 and TRBJ1-2; possible D gene TRBD1, 6 bases. Germline loops: CDR1 KGHDR, CDR2 SFDVKD. The CDR3 extends over 17 amino acids. V was cut by 4 bases and J by 2 bases, with 19 bases left in between. CDR3 amino acids: CATSDHGQPEGNYGYTF. The CDR3 coding sequence is TGTGCCACCAGTGACCACGGACAGCCCGAAGGGAACTATGGCTACACCTTC.

The V gene is TRBV6-5, the J gene TRBJ1-5, with D maybe TRBD1 (6 bases). Trimming shortened V by 4 bases and J by 7 bases, and 14 bases separated the two germline ends. The CDR3 has 14 amino acids. Germline loops: CDR1 MNHEY, CDR2 SVGAGI. CDR3 protein: CASSLQGSEQPQHF. The CDR3 bases are TGTGCCAGCAGTTTACAGGGTTCGGAGCAGCCCCAGCATTTT.

The chain employs TRBV7-3 and TRBJ1-4, with D perhaps TRBD1 (6 bases). Germline-derived CDR1 and CDR2 are SGHTA and FQGTGA. Trimming stripped 5 bases from V and 10 bases from J, with 20 bases between. The CDR3 spans 15 residues. CDR3 nucleotides: TGTGCCAGCAGCGCAACAGATCACAGGGCCGGAAAACTGTTTTTT. Translating gives CASSATDHRAGKLFF.

V gene TRBV27 combines with J gene TRBJ1-2; D unclear. Trimming shortened V by 4 bases and J by 4 bases, and 19 bases separated the two germline ends. There are 16 residues in the CDR3. In germline, CDR1 is MNHEY, CDR2 SMNVEV (reference sequence). The CDR3, as DNA: TGTGCCAGCAGTTCAGTTAATACACCCGCCGTCTATGGCTACACCTTC. The encoded protein is CASSSVNTPAVYGYTF.

In DNA form, the CDR3 reads TGTGCCAGCATCGGACAGGGAATGGCGTCAACCTACGAGCAGTACTTC. Protein: CASIGQGMASTYEQYF. The chain has TRBV25-1 and TRBJ2-7, with 8 bases identical to TRBD1. The CDR3 contains 16 residues. Trimming cost V 7 bases and J 2 bases; bases outside gene matches: 13. The germline V gene encodes CDR1 MGHDK and CDR2 SYGVNS.

The chain carries TRBV19 and TRBJ1-1; perhaps TRBD1 as D (5 bases). Per the germline V gene, CDR1 is LNHDA and CDR2 is SQIVND (reference sequence). The CDR3 extends over 14 amino acids. Between the trimmed V and J ends, which lost 0 bases and 6 bases, there was a span of 11 bases. CDR3 residues: CASSIDQGMAEAFF. DNA of the CDR3: TGTGCCAGTAGTATAGATCAGGGCATGGCTGAAGCTTTCTTT.